The next 9 T cell receptor beta chains were all read from a single sample in a study of CD8 T cells in ankylosing spondylitis. Study-wide points: Made up of eight or nine highly homologous variants, a TCR beta motif appeared characteristic of ankylosing spondylitis blood.

TCRdb re-called the 5' RACE reads with MiXCR, one entry per CDR3 protein. The table lists 700,000 to 1,000,000 distinct CDR3 sequences, 12% of them singletons, with roughly 0.51% in the top ten. No antigen is known for these receptors. Sample: blood, either unsorted or a sorted T cell fraction (not recorded which). These receptors all come from a male donor with ankylosing spondylitis.

This sequence joins TRBV4-3 and TRBJ1-4, with 8 positions matching TRBD1. V gave up 3 bases and J gave up 8 bases; unmatched junction bases: 11. This CDR3 spans 16 amino acids. Looked up from germline, CDR1 is LGHNA and CDR2 is YSLEER. CDR3 bases: TGCGCCAGCAGCCAGGGCGCGGACAGGGCGGACGAAAAACTGTTTTTT. Protein sequence: CASSQGADRADEKLFF.

This clonotype appeared a few times. At one boundary the junction diverges from the germline segment, which might be a read error. The chain employs TRBV5-5 and TRBJ2-4, with D perhaps matching TRBD1 (5 bases). There are 12 residues in the CDR3. Germline CDR1 reads SGHKS; CDR2 reads YYEKEE (reference sequence). In DNA, the CDR3 is TGTGCCAGCAGCTTGGTGTCTACCACCAGGGACTTC. Translation: CASSLVSTTRDF.

The chain employs TRBV12-3 or TRBV12-4 and TRBJ2-5, with TRBD1 as a possible D gene (6 bases). The V end lost 6 bases, the J end lost 1 base, and 12 bases lay between the germline ends. The CDR3 contains 14 residues. This chain's CDR3 is CASRNRGIQETQYF. Here the CDR3 DNA reads TGTGCCAGCAGAAATAGGGGGATCCAAGAGACCCAGTACTTC.

This clonotype was seen a handful of times. The chain uses TRBV7-2 and TRBJ1-6; unclear D gene. The V gene lost 0 bases and the J gene lost 8 bases, with 14 bases spanning the gap. The CDR3 length is 16 residues. Germline V gene lookup returns CDR1 SGHTA and CDR2 FQGNSA. In DNA, the CDR3 is TGTGCCAGCAGCTTAGCGCGTGGCGTTCGGGATTCACCCCTCCACTTT. The encoded protein is CASSLARGVRDSPLHF.

This clonotype has ten or more counts. This chain links TRBV20-1 with TRBJ2-5; the D gene is possibly TRBD2 (6 bases). Germline assignment: CDR1 DFQATT and CDR2 SNEGSKA (reference sequence). The CDR3 runs 14 residues. Trimming shortened V by 6 bases and J by 5 bases, and 19 bases separated the two germline ends. CDR3 DNA sequence: TGCAGTGCCGCCGGGACTTCGGAGGGCGAGACCCAGTACTTC. Translating it yields CSAAGTSEGETQYF.

The chain's CDR3 is CASSLLPGGHTEAFF. For the CDR3, the DNA is TGCGCCAGCAGCTTGTTACCAGGGGGCCACACTGAAGCTTTCTTT. This chain links TRBV5-1 with TRBJ1-1, with 8 nucleotides matching TRBD1. This CDR3 is built from 15 residues. The V gene end was trimmed by 1 base and the J gene end by 3 bases; junction bases not matched to a gene: 5. Per the germline V gene, CDR1 is SGHRS and CDR2 is YFSETQ.

This clonotype was recorded a few times. V is TRBV7-2 and J is TRBJ2-5; 12 positions agree with TRBD2. The CDR3 length is 15 residues. The ends lost 3 bases at V and 9 bases at J; junction bases unmatched: 8. CDR1 SGHTA and CDR2 FQGNSA come from the germline V gene. As DNA, the CDR3 is TGTGCCAGCAGCTTCGTCACTAGCGGGGGGAGGGCCCAGTACTTC. Residues: CASSFVTSGGRAQYF.

The sample holds a few counts of this clonotype. This chain uses TRBV9 with TRBJ2-3; D is possibly TRBD2 (7 bases). V was shortened by 7 bases and J by 5 bases, with 14 bases between the two germline ends. Germline-derived CDR1 and CDR2 are SGDLS and YYNGEE. This CDR3 spans 13 amino acids. This CDR3 reads CASGSGEGDTQYF. For the CDR3, the DNA is TGTGCCAGCGGATCAGGGGAGGGAGATACGCAGTATTTT.

This chain's CDR3 is CASSGRDRDTQYF. The CDR3, as DNA: TGTGCCAGCAGCGGGCGGGACAGAGATACGCAGTATTTT. The chain has TRBV7-3 and TRBJ2-3, with a possible D match to TRBD1 (7 bases). The V and J ends lost 5 bases and 5 bases respectively, with 11 bases between them. Germline V gene data show CDR1 as SGHTA and CDR2 as FQGTGA. The CDR3 contains 13 residues.